These 24 T cell receptor beta chains were sequenced from one sample in a study of T cells after yellow fever vaccination. TCRdb analysed the 5' RACE reads with MiXCR anew, one entry per CDR3 protein. The repertoire holds 600,000 to 750,000 distinct CDR3 sequences, 10% to 15% seen once, with 14% to 15% in the top ten. Material: PBMCs, obtained on the day of the yellow fever booster vaccination. Every receptor here comes from a man aged 30 to 39 who received the YFV17D yellow fever vaccine.

The genes are TRBV4-1 and TRBJ2-7; D possibly matches TRBD1 or TRBD2 (6 bases each). Between the trimmed V and J ends, which lost 6 bases and 5 bases, there was a span of 26 bases. The V gene's germline CDR1 is MGHRA and CDR2 YSYEKL. CDR3 length: 17 amino acids. The CDR3, as DNA: TGCGCCAGCAGGCAAAGACCGGAGGGACTGGGGGCGAACGAGCAGTACTTC. This codes for CASRQRPEGLGANEQYF.

The chain combines TRBV9 with TRBJ2-2, with unresolved D. The germline CDR1 and CDR2 sequences are SGDLS and YYNGEE. V lost 2 bases, J lost 6 bases, and 11 bases lay in between. The CDR3 consists of 14 residues. CDR3 residues: CASSVSTASGELFF. For the CDR3, the DNA is TGTGCCAGCAGCGTTTCTACGGCTTCCGGGGAGCTGTTTTTT.

The chain employs TRBV3-1 and TRBJ2-7; TRBD1 is a possible D gene (5 bases). The V gene lost 4 bases and the J gene lost 0 bases, with 16 bases spanning the gap. The CDR3 extends over 16 amino acids. Looked up from germline, CDR1 is LGHDT and CDR2 is YNNKEL (reference sequence). CDR3 region: CASSLTWDQGSYEQYF. CDR3 bases: TGTGCCAGCAGCCTGACTTGGGATCAGGGCTCCTACGAGCAGTACTTC.

V usage is TRBV7-2 and J usage is TRBJ2-3; D ambiguous. CDR3 length: 10 amino acids. Trimming shortened V by 4 bases and J by 7 bases, and 3 bases separated the two germline ends. Germline V gives CDR1 SGHTA, CDR2 FQGNSA. CDR3 in amino acids: CASSYNTQYF. Written as DNA, the CDR3 is TGTGCCAGCAGCTATAATACGCAGTATTTT. Complete variable domain (other parts from reference TRBV7-2 and TRBJ2-3): GAGVSQSPSNKVTEKGKDVELRCDPISGHTALYWYRQSLGQGLEFLIYFQGNSAPDKSGLPSDRFSAERTGGSVSTLTIQRTQQEDSAVYLCASSYNTQYFGPGTRLTVL.

The V call is TRBV2, the J call TRBJ2-2, with 8 positions matching TRBD2. CDR3 length: 15 amino acids. CDR1 is SNHLY, CDR2 FYNNEI, per germline. V dropped 7 bases and J dropped 4; count of bases not matched to a gene: 8. The CDR3 region has the DNA TGTGCCAGCAACCCGGGACTAGGGACCACCGGGGAGCTGTTTTTT. This translates into CASNPGLGTTGELFF. The full variable domain, its missing parts supplied by reference TRBV2 and TRBJ2-2, is EPEVTQTPSHQVTQMGQEVILRCVPISNHLYFYWYRQILGQKVEFLVSFYNNEISEKSEIFDDQFSVERPDGSNFTLKIRSTKLEDSAMYFCASNPGLGTTGELFFGEGSRLTVL.

This clonotype was recorded at least ten times. The chain is built from TRBV10-3 and TRBJ1-1, with no clear D. CDR1 is ENHRY and CDR2 is SYGVKD in the germline V gene. This CDR3 region has 15 residues. The V end was cut by 6 bases, the J end by 4 bases, with 18 bases between. The CDR3 sequence: CAISAAGTIGTEAFF. The DNA of the CDR3 is TGTGCCATCAGCGCGGCGGGTACGATTGGCACTGAAGCTTTCTTT.

The chain joins TRBV5-1 to TRBJ2-5; D tentatively reads TRBD1 or TRBD2 (5 bases each). V lost 7 bases and J lost 4, with 11 bases in between. The CDR3 has 12 amino acids. Germline values: CDR1 SGHRS, CDR2 YFSETQ. The CDR3 reads CASGGSGETQYF. In nucleotides, the CDR3 is TGCGCCAGCGGGGGTAGTGGAGAGACCCAGTACTTC.

There are many counts of this clonotype. The chain recombines TRBV10-3 with TRBJ2-5; D gene ambiguous. Germline V lookup: CDR1 ENHRY, CDR2 SYGVKD. V lost 0 bases and J 5 bases, leaving 1 base between the germline ends. This CDR3 is 11 amino acids long. CDR3 residues: CAISESETQYF. In DNA, the CDR3 is TGTGCCATCAGTGAGTCGGAGACCCAGTACTTC.

CDR3 sequence (DNA): TGTGCCAGCAGCTCCGTAGCTAGCGGGTTACCCACAGATACGCAGTATTTT. Residues: CASSSVASGLPTDTQYF. V is TRBV7-6 and J is TRBJ2-3, with 8 bases matching TRBD2. This CDR3 is built from 17 residues. The germline gives CDR1 SGHVS, CDR2 FNYEAQ. The V segment lost 4 bases and the J segment 2 bases; nucleotides outside the gene matches: 11.

This clonotype has more than one count but fewer than ten. The CDR3 region has the DNA TGTGCCAGCAGCGGGACTAGCGGAAGGGGCTCCTACAATGAGCAGTTCTTC. Translating gives CASSGTSGRGSYNEQFF. The chain carries TRBV6-4 and TRBJ2-1, with 11 bases lining up with TRBD2. CDR1 is MRHNA and CDR2 is SNTAGT in the germline V gene. This CDR3 is 17 amino acids long. V shed 6 bases, J shed 0 bases, and the junction held 7 bases outside the gene matches.

The chain combines TRBV5-1 with TRBJ2-3, with unresolved D. This CDR3 is built from 15 residues. Germline lookup yields CDR1 SGHRS and CDR2 YFSETQ. Trimming took off 2 bases at V and 2 bases at J, with 12 bases between the two ends. As DNA, the CDR3 is TGCGCCAGCAGCTTACAGCTAACACACACAGATACGCAGTATTTT. Its translation: CASSLQLTHTDTQYF.

This chain links TRBV20-1 with TRBJ1-5; the D is unclear. There are 14 residues in the CDR3. Germline assignment: CDR1 DFQATT and CDR2 SNEGSKA (reference sequence). Trimming took 5 bases from V and 6 from J, leaving 17 bases between them. The CDR3 nucleotides are TGCAGTGCTCACACCGGGTACGAGGTTCAGCCCCAGCATTTT. Protein: CSAHTGYEVQPQHF.

The V and J genes are TRBV20-1 and TRBJ1-5, with a tentative D call TRBD1 (6 bases). Germline V gene sequence: CDR1 DFQATT, CDR2 SNEGSKA (reference sequence). V gave up 3 bases and J gave up 7 bases, with 13 bases separating them. The CDR3 covers 13 residues. The CDR3 spells CSARGGAEQPQHF. DNA of the CDR3: TGCAGTGCTAGGGGGGGGGCGGAACAGCCCCAGCATTTT.

This chain connects TRBV7-2 to TRBJ2-2, with 8 bases that match TRBD2. The CDR3 spans 15 residues. The germline V gene has CDR1 SGHTA and CDR2 FQGNSA. V was clipped by 1 base and J by 8 bases; unmatched bases: 6. The CDR3 DNA is TGTGCCAGCAGCTTAGTACTAGCGGCCGGGGGGGAGCTGTTTTTT. Its protein product is CASSLVLAAGGELFF. The full variable domain, in which reference TRBV7-2 and TRBJ2-2 provide the parts outside the CDR3, is GAGVSQSPSNKVTEKGKDVELRCDPISGHTALYWYRQSLGQGLEFLIYFQGNSAPDKSGLPSDRFSAERTGGSVSTLTIQRTQQEDSAVYLCASSLVLAAGGELFFGEGSRLTVL.

This clonotype turned up a few times. V is TRBV7-2 and J is TRBJ2-3, with TRBD2 identical over 16 bases. This CDR3 is 17 amino acids long. CDR1 and CDR2 (germline): SGHTA, FQGNSA. V shed 5 bases and J 8 bases; nucleotides not matched to a gene: 10. The CDR3 nucleotides read TGTGCCAGCAGCATAACCTCCGGGACTAGCGGGAGGGGTACGCAGTATTTT. Its protein product is CASSITSGTSGRGTQYF.

CDR3 residues: CASSLRPGQTDTQYF. The CDR3 nucleotides are TGTGCCAGCAGCTTAAGGCCCGGACAGACGGATACGCAGTATTTT. The rearrangement joins TRBV7-9 to TRBJ2-3; TRBD1 is a possible D gene (6 bases). Germline V CDR1 and CDR2: SEHNR, FQNEAQ (reference sequence). V lost 2 bases and J 6 bases, leaving 15 bases between the germline ends. This CDR3 is built from 15 residues.

This clonotype showed up many times. J is TRBJ2-5 and V is TRBV6-2 or TRBV6-3; D is ambiguous. The CDR3 covers 11 residues. V lost 8 bases and J 5 bases, leaving 9 bases between the germline ends. CDR1 and CDR2 (germline): MNHEY, SVGEGT. CDR3 sequence: CASAQGETQYF. The CDR3 DNA sequence: TGTGCCAGCGCCCAAGGGGAGACCCAGTACTTC.

The sample holds a few counts of this clonotype. The chain uses TRBV11-1 and TRBJ2-1; TRBD2 agrees at 14 bases. Germline V gene data show CDR1 as SGHAT and CDR2 as FQDESV (reference sequence). The CDR3 runs to 19 residues. V lost 8 bases to trimming and J lost 0 bases; unmatched junction nucleotides: 12. The CDR3 coding sequence is TGTGCCAGCGGGCGGGGACTAGCGGGAGAAAGGGACTCCTACAATGAGCAGTTCTTC. It specifies CASGRGLAGERDSYNEQFF.

This clonotype appeared a few times. The V call is TRBV9, the J call TRBJ2-4; TRBD1 matches at 12 bases. The CDR3 covers 14 residues. The V gene's germline CDR1 is SGDLS and CDR2 YYNGEE. Trimming at V came to 3 bases and at J to 9 bases, leaving 4 bases not matched to a gene. CDR3 sequence reads: CASSGGTGGGIQYF. The DNA of the CDR3 is TGTGCCAGCAGCGGAGGGACAGGGGGCGGCATTCAGTACTTC.

This clonotype appeared a few times. The CDR3: CASSFLSGGYEQYF. The CDR3 region has the DNA TGTGCCAGCAGTTTTCTTTCAGGGGGTTACGAGCAGTACTTC. The V gene is TRBV28, the J gene TRBJ2-7, with TRBD1 identical over 7 bases. Germline CDR1 and CDR2: MDHEN and SYDVKM. V was pared by 3 bases and J by 4 bases, with 6 bases of the junction left unmatched. The CDR3 totals 14 residues.

CDR3 region: CASSYYSGQETQYF. The CDR3 DNA reads as TGTGCCAGCAGTTATTATTCGGGGCAAGAGACCCAGTACTTC. The chain joins TRBV6-2 or TRBV6-3 to TRBJ2-5; TRBD2 might be the D (5 bases). Trimming pared 3 bases from V and 2 bases from J, leaving 10 bases between. The CDR3 has 14 residues. Germline assignment: CDR1 MNHEY and CDR2 SVGEGT.

This chain's CDR3 is CASSLSGWGQETQYF. The CDR3 region has the DNA TGCGCCAGCAGCCTCTCCGGGTGGGGCCAAGAGACCCAGTACTTC. The rearrangement links TRBV5-1 to TRBJ2-5; D unresolved. Trimming cost V 4 bases and J 1 base, with 14 bases left between them. The CDR3 spans 15 residues. The germline gives CDR1 SGHRS, CDR2 YFSETQ.

In nucleotides, the CDR3 is TGTGCCAGCAGTCAAGGATTAAGTGGCAATCAGCCCCAGCATTTT. Amino acids: CASSQGLSGNQPQHF. The chain links TRBV6-2 or TRBV6-3 to TRBJ1-5; D unresolved. The CDR3 has 15 residues. Trimming shortened V by 5 bases and J by 2 bases, and 13 bases separated the two germline ends. The germline CDR1 and CDR2 sequences are MNHEY and SVGEGT.

The rearrangement uses TRBV29-1 and TRBJ1-4; D gene ambiguous. Trimming took 5 bases from V and 6 from J, leaving 16 bases between them. The CDR3 covers 14 residues. Germline CDR1 is SQVTM and CDR2 is ANQGSEA. For the CDR3, the DNA is TGCAGCGTTCCAGACACCCGACAAGATGAAAAACTGTTTTTT. Its protein is CSVPDTRQDEKLFF.